Shown below are 30 T cell receptor beta chains from a single sample sequenced in a study of CD8+CD57+ T cells in acquired aplastic anemia. CD8+CD57+ cell expansion had been shown by flow cytometry in patients chosen for sequencing. TCR beta VDJ and CDR3 profiling used genomic DNA as template. TCRdb analysed the reads with MiXCR anew, one entry per CDR3 protein. In the table there are around 180,000 distinct CDR3 sequences, roughly 50% of which are singletons. Sequencing was performed on sorted CD4+, CD8+, or CD8+CD57+ T cells (not recorded which) from PBMCs. The receptors shown here come from a human donor with aplastic anemia.

This clonotype was picked up a small number of times. A read error may be the cause here, since a much bigger clone is one base away. The V and J genes are TRBV19 and TRBJ2-5; D is possibly TRBD1 (5 bases). This CDR3 is built from 13 residues. The germline V and J ends were trimmed by 4 bases and 6 bases, with 12 bases remaining between them. Germline V CDR1 and CDR2: LNHDA, SQIVND (reference sequence). This CDR3 reads CASSSQDKKTQYF. DNA of the CDR3: TGTGCCAGTAGTAGTCAGGACAAGAAGACCCAGTACTTC.

The sample holds many counts of this clonotype. The rearrangement links TRBV7-3 to TRBJ1-2, with D maybe TRBD1 (6 bases). In germline, CDR1 is SGHTA, CDR2 FQGTGA. The V end lost 1 base, the J end lost 5 bases, and 11 bases lay between the germline ends. This CDR3 has 14 amino acids. In DNA, the CDR3 is TGTGCCAGCAGCTTAAGCTCGCAGGGGTATGGCTACACCTTC. Translating gives CASSLSSQGYGYTF. The full variable domain, its missing parts supplied by reference TRBV7-3 and TRBJ1-2, is GAGVSQTPSNKVTEKGKYVELRCDPISGHTALYWYRQSLGQGPEFLIYFQGTGAADDSGLPNDRFFAVRPEGSVSTLKIQRTERGDSAVYLCASSLSSQGYGYTFGSGTRLTVV.

V is TRBV19 and J is TRBJ2-6, with a tentative D call TRBD2 (6 bases). The CDR3 loop spans 15 amino acids. V dropped 7 bases and J dropped 3 bases, with 13 bases sitting between them. Germline V lookup: CDR1 LNHDA, CDR2 SQIVND (reference sequence). The CDR3 DNA reads as TGTGCCAGTACCCCTAGCGACTTTGGGGCCAACGTCCTGACTTTC. Translating gives CASTPSDFGANVLTF. The whole variable domain, remainder taken from reference TRBV19 and TRBJ2-6, is DGGITQSPKYLFRKEGQNVTLSCEQNLNHDAMYWYRQDPGQGLRLIYYSQIVNDFQKGDIAEGYSVSREKKESFPLTVTSAQKNPTAFYLCASTPSDFGANVLTFGAGSRLTVL.

This clonotype came up many times. This chain connects TRBV29-1 to TRBJ2-7, with 9 bases that match TRBD1. Germline V CDR1 and CDR2: SQVTM, ANQGSEA. CDR3 size: 15 residues. Trimming cost V 7 bases and J 6 bases; bases outside gene matches: 16. The CDR3 region is CSARNPGQGGLEQYF. The DNA of the CDR3 is TGCAGCGCCCGAAACCCGGGACAGGGAGGCCTCGAGCAGTACTTC.

This clonotype occurred a few times. The chain combines TRBV11-2 with TRBJ2-1, with 8 positions matching TRBD1. The CDR3 runs 17 residues. The J segment lost 7 bases and the V segment lost 0 bases, leaving 11 bases of the junction unmatched. The germline V gene has CDR1 SGHAT and CDR2 FQNNGV. The CDR3 DNA follows: TGTGCCAGCAGCTTAGATAGATGGACAGGGAAGGGGAATGAGCAGTTCTTC. As protein: CASSLDRWTGKGNEQFF.

This clonotype was counted at least ten times. This chain uses TRBV6-1 with TRBJ2-7; TRBD1 matches 8 bases. V lost 5 bases and J lost 2; bases outside the gene matches: 14. This CDR3 is 17 amino acids long. Germline CDR1 reads MNHNS; CDR2 reads SASEGT. This CDR3 reads CASSRVKTGAEAYEQYF. The DNA of the CDR3 is TGTGCCAGCAGTCGAGTCAAGACAGGGGCCGAAGCCTACGAGCAGTACTTC.

This clonotype was picked up a small number of times. The J gene is TRBJ1-1, the V gene TRBV6-2 or TRBV6-3, with 8 bases aligning to TRBD1. Germline V gene lookup returns CDR1 MNHEY and CDR2 SVGEGT. The CDR3 length is 16 residues. J gave up 3 bases and V 2 bases, and 8 bases lay outside the gene matches. CDR3 sequence (DNA): TGTGCCAGCAGTTACCCCCGGACAGGGAGAGACACTGAAGCTTTCTTT. Translated, it gives CASSYPRTGRDTEAFF.

The J gene is TRBJ1-2, the V gene TRBV19; D remains unclear. Germline V CDR1 and CDR2: LNHDA, SQIVND (reference sequence). Trimming removed 4 bases from V and 10 bases from J, with 13 bases in between. The CDR3 sequence is 12 residues long. The CDR3 DNA reads as TGTGCCAGTAGTACTACGCGTAGCTCCTACACCTTC. Translation gives CASSTTRSSYTF.

The chain joins TRBV12-3 or TRBV12-4 to TRBJ2-7; D assignment may be TRBD1 or TRBD2 (6 bases each). Trimming took 6 bases from V and 5 from J, leaving 17 bases between them. CDR3 length: 14 amino acids. This CDR3 reads CASSQVQGGHEQYF. The CDR3 DNA reads as TGTGCCAGCAGCCAAGTACAGGGAGGCCACGAGCAGTACTTC.

This rearrangement joins TRBV9 to TRBJ1-1; 8 positions match TRBD1. Germline assignment: CDR1 SGDLS and CDR2 YYNGEE. After removal of 2 bases from V and 4 bases from J, the junction contained 13 bases not matched to a gene. This CDR3 contains 17 residues. CDR3 nucleotide sequence: TGTGCCAGCAGCGTTGTGGCAGGGGGCGTATTAGGCACTGAAGCTTTCTTT. Its protein is CASSVVAGGVLGTEAFF.

The chain joins TRBV10-2 to TRBJ2-7; 12 bases agree with TRBD1. Germline values: CDR1 WSHSY, CDR2 SAAADI. V shed 2 bases, J shed 6 bases, and the junction held 5 bases outside the gene matches. This CDR3 contains 15 residues. The CDR3 here is CASSEQGQGASEQYF. Here the CDR3 DNA reads TGCGCCAGCAGTGAGCAGGGACAGGGGGCATCCGAGCAGTACTTC.

Comments on this clonotype: The junction differs from germline at one of its ends, possibly a read error. The chain couples TRBV11-1 to TRBJ2-1; D is perhaps TRBD2 (5 bases). CDR1 and CDR2 from the germline V gene are SGHAT and FQDESV (reference sequence). The CDR3 is made up of 16 amino acids. CDR3 DNA sequence: TGTGCCAGCAGTTTAGCACGGACCGCGGGCTACAATGAGCAGTTCTTC. Its translation: CASSLARTAGYNEQFF.

The J gene is TRBJ2-7, the V gene TRBV25-1; 7 bases agree with TRBD1. V trimming: 8 bases; J trimming: 4 bases; junction bases outside the gene matches: 11. Germline CDR1 is MGHDK and CDR2 is SYGVNS. The CDR3 runs 14 residues. CDR3 residues: CASLEETGTYEQYF. CDR3 nucleotide sequence: TGTGCCAGCCTCGAGGAGACAGGGACATACGAGCAGTACTTC.

The chain joins TRBV2 to TRBJ2-3; no clear D gene. CDR3 length equals 12 residues. CDR1 SNHLY and CDR2 FYNNEI come from the germline V gene. V was trimmed by 7 bases and J by 2 bases, leaving 7 bases between them. As DNA, the CDR3 is TGTGCCAGCAATAAGCCCACAGATACGCAGTATTTT. It encodes CASNKPTDTQYF.

Ten or more counts support this clonotype. This sequence joins TRBV6-1 and TRBJ1-1; D call uncertain. The CDR3 spans 11 residues. Germline CDR1 is MNHNS and CDR2 is SASEGT. Trimming cost V 8 bases and J 6 bases, with 10 bases left between them. This chain's CDR3 is CASVRTAEAFF. CDR3 nucleotides: TGTGCCAGCGTTAGGACGGCTGAAGCTTTCTTT.

The genes are TRBV5-1 and TRBJ2-7; no definite D call. The CDR3 length is 15 residues. Trimming shortened V by 0 bases and J by 3 bases, and 13 bases separated the two germline ends. Germline assignment: CDR1 SGHRS and CDR2 YFSETQ. CDR3 region: CASSLGLEPYYEQYF. The DNA of the CDR3 is TGCGCCAGCAGCTTGGGACTTGAACCCTACTACGAGCAGTACTTC.

The chain combines TRBV5-4 with TRBJ2-7; 7 bases map to TRBD2. The germline V gene encodes CDR1 SGHNT and CDR2 YYREEE (reference sequence). The junction had 7 bases not matched to a gene; V was cut back by 5 bases and J by 2 bases. The CDR3 has 14 residues. For the CDR3, the DNA is TGTGCCAGCAGGGAAACTAGCGCGGCCTACGAGCAGTACTTC. Protein: CASRETSAAYEQYF.

The gene calls are TRBV9 and TRBJ2-3; D remains unclear. V gave up 4 bases and J gave up 6 bases, with 9 bases separating them. This CDR3 region has 12 residues. CDR1 and CDR2 from the germline V gene are SGDLS and YYNGEE. The DNA of the CDR3 is TGTGCCAGCAGCCCTTTAAGGGATACGCAGTATTTT. It yields the protein CASSPLRDTQYF.

This clonotype has at least ten counts. The chain couples TRBV20-1 to TRBJ2-7; 10 nucleotides match TRBD2. Per germline, CDR1 DFQATT and CDR2 SNEGSKA (reference sequence). V lost 4 bases and J lost 2; bases outside the gene matches: 5. This CDR3 is built from 14 residues. The DNA of the CDR3 is TGCAGTGCTACTCGAGCGGGGGGGCCCTACGAGCAGTACTTC. Protein product: CSATRAGGPYEQYF.

As to this clonotype: This sequence may be a read error, since a much larger clone differs from it by one base. The chain joins TRBV20-1 to TRBJ2-3, with 7 bases lining up with TRBD2. Germline CDR1 DFQATT, CDR2 SNEGSKA (reference sequence). CDR3 length: 16 amino acids. Germline trimming cut 6 bases from V and 4 bases from J; bases unmatched to any gene: 16. CDR3 amino acids: CSAPGLAEGMADTQYF. The CDR3 DNA follows: TGCAGTGCGCCGGGGCTAGCGGAGGGGATGGCAGATACGCAGTATTTT.

This clonotype came up many times. J is TRBJ2-3 and V is TRBV5-1; TRBD1 might be the D (5 bases). There are 16 residues in the CDR3. Germline V gene data show CDR1 as SGHRS and CDR2 as YFSETQ. Trimming took off 0 bases at V and 4 bases at J, with 15 bases between the two ends. The CDR3 DNA reads as TGCGCCAGCAGCTTGGACCTGCAGGGAAGGCCAGATACGCAGTATTTT. It codes for CASSLDLQGRPDTQYF.

As concerns this clonotype: A much larger clone is a single base away; this may be a read error. V and J are TRBV25-1 and TRBJ1-6, with a tentative D call TRBD1 (6 bases). From germline, CDR1 is MGHDK and CDR2 SYGVNS. This CDR3 region has 17 residues. The DNA for the CDR3 is TGCGCCAGCAGCCAAGATAGCGGGGGGCCCGCTAATCCACCCCTCCACTTT. This gives the protein CASSQDSGGPANPPLHF.

This clonotype was observed a handful of times. The rearrangement uses TRBV10-3 and TRBJ1-2; no reliable D call. Per germline, CDR1 ENHRY and CDR2 SYGVKD. CDR3 length: 12 residues. Between the trimmed V and J ends, which lost 4 bases and 4 bases, there was a span of 7 bases. CDR3 region: CAISVAAYGYTF. CDR3 DNA: TGTGCCATCAGTGTGGCTGCCTATGGCTACACCTTC.

The sample holds many counts of this clonotype. The gene calls are TRBV12-3 or TRBV12-4 and TRBJ2-1; weak D call: TRBD1 (5 bases). Trimming left V 2 bases short and J 6 bases short, with 8 bases between. This CDR3 contains 13 residues. The CDR3 loop is CASSLSQGNEQFF. The CDR3 DNA sequence: TGTGCCAGCAGTTTATCCCAGGGCAATGAGCAGTTCTTC.

There are many counts of this clonotype. The chain uses TRBV19 and TRBJ2-6; 10 bases match TRBD1. The CDR3 is made up of 18 amino acids. From germline, CDR1 is LNHDA and CDR2 SQIVND (reference sequence). Germline trimming cut 1 base from V and 3 bases from J; bases unmatched to any gene: 6. CDR3 coding DNA: TGTGCCAGTAGTATAGGGGGGACAGGGGTACGTGGGGCCAACGTCCTGACTTTC. This gives the protein CASSIGGTGVRGANVLTF.

This clonotype was seen ten or more times. The CDR3 sequence is CASSWVHNEKLFF. The CDR3 DNA reads as TGTGCCAGCAGCTGGGTCCATAATGAAAAACTGTTTTTT. V is TRBV7-8 and J is TRBJ1-4, with D hard to call. Trimming removed 4 bases from V and 4 bases from J, with 7 bases in between. The CDR3 extends over 13 amino acids. Per germline, CDR1 SGHVS and CDR2 FQNEAQ.

This clonotype was picked up a small number of times. The chain has TRBV29-1 and TRBJ2-5; D is possibly TRBD1 (5 bases). This CDR3 has 11 amino acids. Germline V gives CDR1 SQVTM, CDR2 ANQGSEA. Trimming left V 7 bases short and J 5 bases short, with 11 bases between. In DNA form, the CDR3 reads TGCAGCGCTGGGGCAACGGAGACCCAGTACTTC. Residues: CSAGATETQYF.

V is TRBV14 and J is TRBJ2-7; 7 nucleotides line up with TRBD1. The CDR3 sequence is 15 residues long. With V trimmed by 1 base and J by 1 base, 4 bases remained unmatched. Per the germline V gene, CDR1 is SGHDN and CDR2 is FVKESK. The CDR3 reads CASSQGTGPSYEQYF. In nucleotides, the CDR3 is TGTGCCAGCAGCCAAGGGACAGGTCCATCCTACGAGCAGTACTTC. Filled out from reference TRBV14 and TRBJ2-7, the complete variable domain reads EAGVTQFPSHSVIEKGQTVTLRCDPISGHDNLYWYRRVMGKEIKFLLHFVKESKQDESGMPNNRFLAERTGGTYSTLKVQPAELEDSGVYFCASSQGTGPSYEQYFGPGTRLTVT.

V usage is TRBV19 and J usage is TRBJ1-2; possibly TRBD1 for D (5 bases). The CDR3 contains 14 residues. V was pared by 5 bases and J by 4 bases, with 14 bases between. Germline V CDR1 and CDR2: LNHDA, SQIVND (reference sequence). The CDR3 sequence is CASSAQGMSYGYTF. The CDR3 nucleotides read TGTGCCAGTAGTGCCCAGGGTATGAGCTATGGCTACACCTTC. The complete variable domain, with remaining parts taken from reference TRBV19 and TRBJ1-2, reads DGGITQSPKYLFRKEGQNVTLSCEQNLNHDAMYWYRQDPGQGLRLIYYSQIVNDFQKGDIAEGYSVSREKKESFPLTVTSAQKNPTAFYLCASSAQGMSYGYTFGSGTRLTVV.

The chain carries TRBV11-2 and TRBJ2-1; 7 nucleotides line up with TRBD2. CDR1 and CDR2 from the germline V gene are SGHAT and FQNNGV. The ends lost 0 bases at V and 7 bases at J; junction bases unmatched: 6. The CDR3 totals 15 residues. Written as DNA, the CDR3 is TGTGCCAGCAGCTTAGATAGGCAGGGAGGGAATGAGCAGTTCTTC. It is translated as CASSLDRQGGNEQFF.